This TCR beta chain was obtained from a study of blood T cells in healthy people across ages. Overall study results and limits: Strong correlation was found linking TCR beta diversity to naive T cell percentage. Comparison with aged donors showed that long-lived donors had more naive CD4+ cells and higher diversity. Possibly confounding the expanded clonotype changes was the fact that donor CMV status was unknown. Diversity of TCR beta per million T cells declined in a roughly linear way with age.

Note on this clonotype: What it binds is unknown.

Germline V gene data show CDR1 as SGHRS and CDR2 as YFSETQ. The CDR3 runs to 15 residues. With 0 bases clipped from V and 4 bases from J, the junction kept 4 bases outside the gene matches. Then a second PCR, running roughly 7 to 11 cycles, was carried out with a sample-barcoded 5' primer and a J-beta primer mix. MiXCR, applied by TCRdb to the 5' RACE reads, yields one record per CDR3 protein. The data contain roughly 1,800,000 distinct CDR3 sequences, around 50% of them singletons. The sample consisted of blood. This TCR was recovered from a woman aged 40 to 50 in good health. The chain carries TRBV5-1 and TRBJ1-5; 7 bases map to TRBD1. The CDR3 loop reads CASSLEGQVNQPQHF. Here the CDR3 DNA reads TGCGCCAGCAGCTTGGAAGGACAGGTGAATCAGCCCCAGCATTTT.